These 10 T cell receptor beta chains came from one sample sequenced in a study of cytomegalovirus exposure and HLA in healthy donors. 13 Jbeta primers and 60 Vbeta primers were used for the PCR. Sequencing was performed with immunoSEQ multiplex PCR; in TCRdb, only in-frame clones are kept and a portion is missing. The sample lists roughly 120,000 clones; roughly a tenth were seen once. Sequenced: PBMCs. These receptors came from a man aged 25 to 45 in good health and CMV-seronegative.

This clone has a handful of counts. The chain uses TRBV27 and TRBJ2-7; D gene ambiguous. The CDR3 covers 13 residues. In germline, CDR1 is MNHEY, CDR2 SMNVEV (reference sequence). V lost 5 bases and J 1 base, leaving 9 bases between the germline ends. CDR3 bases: TGTGCCAGCAGTAAAGACGGGTCCTACGAGCAGTACTTC. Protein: CASSKDGSYEQYF.

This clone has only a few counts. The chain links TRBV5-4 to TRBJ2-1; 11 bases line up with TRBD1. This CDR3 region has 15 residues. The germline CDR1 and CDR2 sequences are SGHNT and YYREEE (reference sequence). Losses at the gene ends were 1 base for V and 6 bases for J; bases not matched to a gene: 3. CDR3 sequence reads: CASSLLGTGGNEQFF. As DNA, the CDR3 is TGTGCCAGCAGCTTGCTCGGGACAGGGGGCAATGAGCAGTTCTTC.

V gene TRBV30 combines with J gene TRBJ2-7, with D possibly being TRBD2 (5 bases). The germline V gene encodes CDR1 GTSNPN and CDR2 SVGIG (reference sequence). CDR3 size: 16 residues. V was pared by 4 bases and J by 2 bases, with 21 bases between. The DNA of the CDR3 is TGTGCCTGGACTCTAAAAGGCGGACTCCGTACCTACGAGCAGTACTTC. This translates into CAWTLKGGLRTYEQYF.

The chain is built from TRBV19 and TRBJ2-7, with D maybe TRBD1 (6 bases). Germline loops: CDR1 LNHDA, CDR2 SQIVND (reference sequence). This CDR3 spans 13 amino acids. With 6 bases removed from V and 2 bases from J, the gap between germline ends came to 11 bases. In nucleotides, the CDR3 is TGTGCCAGTAGGCTCCGGGACACCTACGAGCAGTACTTC. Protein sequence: CASRLRDTYEQYF.

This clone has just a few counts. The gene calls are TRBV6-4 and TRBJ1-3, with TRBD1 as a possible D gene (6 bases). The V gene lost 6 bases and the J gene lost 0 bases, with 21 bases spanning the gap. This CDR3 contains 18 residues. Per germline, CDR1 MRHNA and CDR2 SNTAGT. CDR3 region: CASRTPSGVSPSGNTIYF. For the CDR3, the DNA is TGTGCCAGCAGGACCCCCTCAGGGGTCTCGCCCTCTGGAAACACCATATATTTT.

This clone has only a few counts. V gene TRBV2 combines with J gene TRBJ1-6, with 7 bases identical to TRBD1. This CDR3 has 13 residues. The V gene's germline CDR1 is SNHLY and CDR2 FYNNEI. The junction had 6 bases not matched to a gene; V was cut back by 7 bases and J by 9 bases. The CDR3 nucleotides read TGTGCCAGCACGGCAGGGGGTGGTTCACCCCTCCACTTT. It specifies CASTAGGGSPLHF.

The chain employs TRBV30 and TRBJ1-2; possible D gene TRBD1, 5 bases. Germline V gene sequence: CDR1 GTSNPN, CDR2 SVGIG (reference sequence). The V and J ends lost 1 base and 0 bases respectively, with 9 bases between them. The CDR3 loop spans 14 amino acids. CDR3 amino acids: CAWSGGRPNYGYTF. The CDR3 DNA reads TGTGCCTGGAGTGGGGGGAGGCCTAACTATGGCTACACCTTC. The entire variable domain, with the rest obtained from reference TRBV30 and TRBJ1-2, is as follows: SQTIHQWPATLVQPVGSPLSLECTVEGTSNPNLYWYRQAAGRGLQLLFYSVGIGQISSEVPQNLSASRPQDRQFILSSKKLLLSDSGFYLCAWSGGRPNYGYTFGSGTRLTVV.

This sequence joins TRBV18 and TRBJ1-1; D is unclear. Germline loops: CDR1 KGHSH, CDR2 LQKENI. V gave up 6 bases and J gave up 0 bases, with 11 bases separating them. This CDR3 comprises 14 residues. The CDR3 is CASSPGLLNTEAFF. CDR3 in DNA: TGTGCCAGCTCTCCCGGACTCCTGAACACTGAAGCTTTCTTT. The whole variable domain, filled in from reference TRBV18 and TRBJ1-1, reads NAGVMQNPRHLVRRRGQEARLRCSPMKGHSHVYWYRQLPEEGLKFMVYLQKENIIDESGMPKERFSAEFPKEGPSILRIQQVVRGDSAAYFCASSPGLLNTEAFFGQGTRLTVV.

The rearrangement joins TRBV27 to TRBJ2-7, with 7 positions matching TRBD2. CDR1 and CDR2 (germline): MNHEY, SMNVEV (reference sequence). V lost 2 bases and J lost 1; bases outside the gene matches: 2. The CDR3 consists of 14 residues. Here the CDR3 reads CASSLDGGSYEQYF. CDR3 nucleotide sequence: TGTGCCAGCAGTTTAGACGGGGGGTCCTACGAGCAGTACTTC.

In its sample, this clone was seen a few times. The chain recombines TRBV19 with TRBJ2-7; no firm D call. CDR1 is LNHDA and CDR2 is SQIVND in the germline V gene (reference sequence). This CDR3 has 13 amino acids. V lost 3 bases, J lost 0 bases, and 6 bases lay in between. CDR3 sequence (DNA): TGTGCCAGTAGTATCCGTCTCTCCTACGAGCAGTACTTC. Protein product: CASSIRLSYEQYF.